This T cell receptor (beta chain) is from a study of CD8+CD57+ T cells in acquired aplastic anemia. Notes on the study in general: Between patients and controls, about 30 CD8+ CDR3 sequences were found in common.

TCR beta VDJ and CDR3 profiling used genomic DNA as template. TCRdb re-called the reads through MiXCR, storing one row per CDR3 protein. The repertoire holds 200,000 to 300,000 distinct CDR3 sequences, with 82% as singletons. The patients chosen for sequencing had shown expansion of CD8+CD57+ cells (detected by flow cytometry). As a group, the patients uniformly had severe acquired aplastic anemia. Receipt of therapy had not occurred in any patient by the time of blood sampling. Comments on this clonotype: Its matching antigen is unknown.

The sequencing sample was made of sorted CD4+, CD8+, or CD8+CD57+ T cells (not recorded which) from PBMCs. The sequence derives from a human donor with aplastic anemia.

This CDR3 reads CATSDEKTDTQYF. The CDR3 nucleotides are TGTGCCACCAGTGACGAGAAAACAGATACGCAGTATTTT. The chain links TRBV24-1 to TRBJ2-3; D is ambiguous. This CDR3 spans 13 amino acids. Per the germline V gene, CDR1 is KGHDR and CDR2 is SFDVKD. V was clipped by 4 bases and J by 3 bases, with 7 bases between them.